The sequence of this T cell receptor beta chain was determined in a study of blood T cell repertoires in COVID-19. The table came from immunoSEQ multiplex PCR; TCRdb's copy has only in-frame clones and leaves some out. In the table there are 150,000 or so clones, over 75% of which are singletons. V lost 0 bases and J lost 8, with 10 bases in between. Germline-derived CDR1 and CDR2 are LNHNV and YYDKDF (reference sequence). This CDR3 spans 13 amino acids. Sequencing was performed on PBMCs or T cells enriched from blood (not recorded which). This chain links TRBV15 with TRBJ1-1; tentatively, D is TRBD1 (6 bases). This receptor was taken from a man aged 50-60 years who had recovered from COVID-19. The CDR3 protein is CATSRDRQEEAFF. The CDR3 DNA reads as TGTGCCACCAGCAGAGACCGACAGGAGGAAGCTTTCTTT.